This T cell receptor beta chain was sequenced during a study of spatial heterogeneity in lung cancer. Study background: Each unique TCR and UMI combination was seen more than ten times on average in raw reads. Study-wide points: Tumors with more nonsynonymous mutations had more expanded intratumoral alpha and beta TCRs.

This clonotype has only a few counts. Its target is unknown. Time point defined: sample taken at primary tumor resection. Untreated early-stage non-small cell lung cancer patients, roughly 75 in total, were the donors. Unsorted whole RNA from tumor, nontumor lung or frozen PBMC underwent sequencing. The ends lost 6 bases at V and 2 bases at J; junction bases unmatched: 8. This CDR3 comprises 14 residues. Germline loops: CDR1 SQVTM, CDR2 ANQGSEA. One entry per CDR3 protein, called by TCRdb with MiXCR from the 5' RACE reads. The repertoire holds around 4,200 distinct CDR3 sequences, with 10% to 14% as singletons.

The receptor was isolated from a male donor with early-stage non-small cell lung cancer. The sample consisted of lung tumor tissue, taken at surgery. The chain uses TRBV29-1 and TRBJ2-3; TRBD1 aligns across 7 bases. The CDR3 nucleotides are TGCAGCGTGCGGATGGGGACAGTCACAGATACGCAGTATTTT. Translated, it gives CSVRMGTVTDTQYF.